This T cell receptor beta chain was documented in a study of graft-versus-host responses after intestinal transplantation. The researchers put some 200,000 CFSE-labeled responder cells into plates with some 200,000 irradiated, violet-dye-labeled stimulator cells. Germline CDR1 and CDR2: MGHDK and SYGVNS. Trimming removed 4 bases from V and 4 bases from J; junction bases left unmatched: 11. CDR3 length equals 18 residues. The data were produced by immunoSEQ multiplex PCR, yet TCRdb's version contains in-frame clones alone and is incomplete. Among about 8,900 clones listed, 27% were seen once. Sequenced here: alloreactive CD8+ T cells from a mixed lymphocyte reaction culture, sampled before transplantation. The sample's subset: CFSE-low proliferating T cells sorted from approximately six-day pre-transplant mixed lymphocyte reaction (GvH or HvG direction). The TCR was taken from a human patient who was an organ donor for intestinal transplantation. The chain joins TRBV25-1 to TRBJ2-1; 12 bases match TRBD2. CDR3 amino acids: CASSGHKTSGRSYNEQFF. The CDR3 bases are TGTGCCAGCAGTGGACACAAAACTAGCGGGAGGTCTTACAATGAGCAGTTCTTC.